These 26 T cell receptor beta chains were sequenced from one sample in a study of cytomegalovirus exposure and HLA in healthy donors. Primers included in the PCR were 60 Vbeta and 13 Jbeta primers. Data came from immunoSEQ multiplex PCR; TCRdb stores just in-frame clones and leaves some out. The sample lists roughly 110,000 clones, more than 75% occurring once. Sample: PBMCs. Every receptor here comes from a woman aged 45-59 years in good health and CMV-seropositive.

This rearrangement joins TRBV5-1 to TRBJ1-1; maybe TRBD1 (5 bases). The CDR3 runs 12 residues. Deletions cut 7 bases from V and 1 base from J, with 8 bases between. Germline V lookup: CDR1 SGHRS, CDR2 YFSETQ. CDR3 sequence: CASATGNTEAFF. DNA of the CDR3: TGCGCCAGCGCTACAGGGAACACTGAAGCTTTCTTT.

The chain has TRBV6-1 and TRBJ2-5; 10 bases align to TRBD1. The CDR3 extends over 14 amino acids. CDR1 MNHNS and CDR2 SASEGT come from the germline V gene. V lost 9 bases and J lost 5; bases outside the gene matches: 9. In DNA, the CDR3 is TGTGCCAGTTTTGACAGGGGGCTTGGGGAGACCCAGTACTTC. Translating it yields CASFDRGLGETQYF.

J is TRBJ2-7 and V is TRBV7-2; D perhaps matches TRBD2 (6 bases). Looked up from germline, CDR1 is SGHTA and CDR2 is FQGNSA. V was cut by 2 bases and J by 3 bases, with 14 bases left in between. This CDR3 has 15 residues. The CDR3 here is CASSLLRDRVYEQYF. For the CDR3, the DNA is TGTGCCAGCAGCTTATTGCGGGACCGGGTCTACGAGCAGTACTTC.

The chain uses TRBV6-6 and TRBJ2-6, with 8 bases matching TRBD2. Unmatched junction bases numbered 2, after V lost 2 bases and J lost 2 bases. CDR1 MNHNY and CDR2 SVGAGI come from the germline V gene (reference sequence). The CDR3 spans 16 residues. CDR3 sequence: CASSYRGLAGANVLTF. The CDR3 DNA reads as TGTGCCAGCAGTTACCGGGGACTAGCTGGGGCCAACGTCCTGACTTTC.

The chain's CDR3 is CASTKTGRANYGYTF. DNA for the CDR3: TGTGCCAGCACGAAAACAGGGAGAGCTAACTATGGCTACACCTTC. This chain connects TRBV28 to TRBJ1-2; D is possibly TRBD1 (6 bases). V gave up 7 bases and J gave up 0 bases, with 15 bases separating them. Looked up from germline, CDR1 is MDHEN and CDR2 is SYDVKM. The CDR3 is 15 residues long.

The CDR3 DNA reads as TGTGCCAGCGGGGATCCAGGGGTCGCCTACAATGAGCAGTTCTTC. Residues: CASGDPGVAYNEQFF. The chain combines TRBV5-6 with TRBJ2-1, with D maybe TRBD1 (6 bases). Germline CDR1 reads SGHDT; CDR2 reads YYEEEE. V shed 7 bases and J shed 2 bases, with 16 bases lying between them. The CDR3 spans 15 residues.

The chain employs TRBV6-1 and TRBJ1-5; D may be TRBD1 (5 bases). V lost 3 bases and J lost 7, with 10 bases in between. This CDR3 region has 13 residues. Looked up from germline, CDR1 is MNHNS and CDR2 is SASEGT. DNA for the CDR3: TGTGCCAGCAGTGACCAGGGCGGCCAGCCCCAGCATTTT. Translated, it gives CASSDQGGQPQHF.

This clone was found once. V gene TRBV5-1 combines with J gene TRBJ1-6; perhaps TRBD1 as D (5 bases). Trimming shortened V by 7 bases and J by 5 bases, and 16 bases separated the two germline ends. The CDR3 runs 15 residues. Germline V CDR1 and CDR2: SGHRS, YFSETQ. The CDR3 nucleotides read TGCGCCAGCGGAAGGGAGGGGCCGGATAATTCACCCCTCCACTTT. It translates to CASGREGPDNSPLHF.

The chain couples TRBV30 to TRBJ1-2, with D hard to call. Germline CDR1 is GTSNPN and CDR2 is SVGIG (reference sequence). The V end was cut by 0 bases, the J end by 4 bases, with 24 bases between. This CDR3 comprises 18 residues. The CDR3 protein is CAWSVLAAQRPLGYGYTF. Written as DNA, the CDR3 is TGTGCCTGGAGTGTACTAGCGGCGCAGCGGCCCTTAGGCTATGGCTACACCTTC.

CDR3 amino acids: CASSQDLRSEGAFGPLHF. In nucleotides, the CDR3 is TGCGCCAGCAGCCAAGATCTTCGTTCGGAGGGGGCATTCGGGCCCCTCCACTTT. The rearrangement links TRBV4-3 to TRBJ1-6, with 7 bases aligning to TRBD1. V lost 0 bases and J lost 13; bases outside the gene matches: 18. The CDR3 covers 18 residues. Germline CDR1 is LGHNA and CDR2 is YSLEER.

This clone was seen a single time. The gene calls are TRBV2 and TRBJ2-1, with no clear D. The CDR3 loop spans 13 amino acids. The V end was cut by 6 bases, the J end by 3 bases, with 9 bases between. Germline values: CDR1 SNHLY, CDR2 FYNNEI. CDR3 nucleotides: TGTGCCAGCAGCGCCTATGTCTACAATGAGCAGTTCTTC. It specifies CASSAYVYNEQFF.

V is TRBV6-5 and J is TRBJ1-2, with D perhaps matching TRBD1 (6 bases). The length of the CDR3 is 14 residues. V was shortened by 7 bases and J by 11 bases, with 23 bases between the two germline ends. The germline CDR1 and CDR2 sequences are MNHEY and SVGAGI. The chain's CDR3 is CASTTNQGRGRYTF. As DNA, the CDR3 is TGTGCCAGCACCACCAATCAGGGGAGGGGAAGGTACACCTTC.

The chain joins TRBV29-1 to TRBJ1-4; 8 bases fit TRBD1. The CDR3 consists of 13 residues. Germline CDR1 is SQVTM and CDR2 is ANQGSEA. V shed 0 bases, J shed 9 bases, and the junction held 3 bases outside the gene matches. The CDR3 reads CSVEDRGLKKLFF. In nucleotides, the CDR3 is TGCAGCGTTGAAGACAGGGGGCTAAAAAAACTGTTTTTT. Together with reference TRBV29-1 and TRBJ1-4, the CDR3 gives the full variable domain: SAVISQKPSRDICQRGTSLTIQCQVDSQVTMMFWYRQQPGQSLTLIATANQGSEATYESGFVIDKFPISRPNLTFSTLTVSNMSPEDSSIYLCSVEDRGLKKLFFGSGTQLSVL.

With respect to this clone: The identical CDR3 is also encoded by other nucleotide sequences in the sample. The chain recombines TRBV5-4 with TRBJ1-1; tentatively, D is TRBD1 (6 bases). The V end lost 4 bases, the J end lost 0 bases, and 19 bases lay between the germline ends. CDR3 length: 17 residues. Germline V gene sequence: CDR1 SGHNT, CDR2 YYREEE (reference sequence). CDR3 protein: CASSLGPTGLLNTEAFF. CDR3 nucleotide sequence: TGTGCCAGCAGCCTCGGCCCGACAGGCCTGCTGAACACTGAAGCTTTCTTT.

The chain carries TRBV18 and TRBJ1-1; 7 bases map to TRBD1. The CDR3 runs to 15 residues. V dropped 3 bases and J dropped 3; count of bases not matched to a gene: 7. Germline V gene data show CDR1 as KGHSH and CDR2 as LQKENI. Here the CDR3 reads CASSPAGGRDTEAFF. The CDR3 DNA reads TGTGCCAGCTCACCGGCAGGGGGTAGGGACACTGAAGCTTTCTTT.

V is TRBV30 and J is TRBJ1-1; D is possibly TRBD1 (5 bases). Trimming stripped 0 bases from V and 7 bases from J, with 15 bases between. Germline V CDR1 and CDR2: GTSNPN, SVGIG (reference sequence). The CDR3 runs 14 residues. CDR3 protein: CAWSVLRGLSEAFF. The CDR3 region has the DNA TGTGCCTGGAGTGTACTTAGGGGACTCAGTGAAGCTTTCTTT.

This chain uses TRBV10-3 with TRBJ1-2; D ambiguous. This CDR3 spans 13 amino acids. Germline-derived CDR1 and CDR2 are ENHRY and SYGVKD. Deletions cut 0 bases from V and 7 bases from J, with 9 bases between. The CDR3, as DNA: TGTGCCATCAGTGAGTCGAGGAGTGCTGGCTACACCTTC. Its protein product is CAISESRSAGYTF.

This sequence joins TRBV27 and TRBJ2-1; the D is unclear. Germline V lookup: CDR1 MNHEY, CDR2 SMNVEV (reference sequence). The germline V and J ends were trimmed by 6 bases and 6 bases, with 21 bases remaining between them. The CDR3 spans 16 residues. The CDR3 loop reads CASSSRPTIVANEQFF. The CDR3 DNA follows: TGTGCCAGCAGCTCCAGGCCGACAATCGTGGCCAATGAGCAGTTCTTC.

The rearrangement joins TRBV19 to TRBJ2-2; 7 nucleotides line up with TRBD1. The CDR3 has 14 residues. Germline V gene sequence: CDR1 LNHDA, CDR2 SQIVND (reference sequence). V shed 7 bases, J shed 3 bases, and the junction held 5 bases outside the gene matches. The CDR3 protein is CASNRGFDTGELFF. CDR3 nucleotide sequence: TGTGCCAGTAACAGGGGCTTTGACACCGGGGAGCTGTTTTTT.

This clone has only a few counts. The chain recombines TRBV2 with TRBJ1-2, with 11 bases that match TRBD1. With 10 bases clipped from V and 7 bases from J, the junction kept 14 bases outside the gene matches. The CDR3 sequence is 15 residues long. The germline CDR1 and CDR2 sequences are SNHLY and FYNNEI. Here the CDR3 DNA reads TGTGCCACAAGCCCAACCGGGACAGGGGGAGGTGGCTACACCTTC. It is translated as CATSPTGTGGGGYTF. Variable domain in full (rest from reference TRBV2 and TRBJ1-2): EPEVTQTPSHQVTQMGQEVILRCVPISNHLYFYWYRQILGQKVEFLVSFYNNEISEKSEIFDDQFSVERPDGSNFTLKIRSTKLEDSAMYFCATSPTGTGGGGYTFGSGTRLTVV.

The CDR3 DNA reads as TGTGCCTGGAAGGACAGTCTGAACACTGAAGCTTTCTTT. This gives the protein CAWKDSLNTEAFF. The chain combines TRBV30 with TRBJ1-1, with TRBD1 as a possible D gene (6 bases). CDR3 size: 13 residues. Germline CDR1 is GTSNPN and CDR2 is SVGIG (reference sequence). V shed 4 bases and J shed 0 bases, with 9 bases lying between them.

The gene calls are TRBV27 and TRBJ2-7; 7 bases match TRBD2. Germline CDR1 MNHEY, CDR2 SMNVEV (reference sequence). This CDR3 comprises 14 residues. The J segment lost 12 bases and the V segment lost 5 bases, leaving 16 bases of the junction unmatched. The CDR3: CASSGFGSPGGPYF. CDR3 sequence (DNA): TGTGCCAGCAGTGGCTTTGGGTCGCCGGGAGGTCCGTACTTC.

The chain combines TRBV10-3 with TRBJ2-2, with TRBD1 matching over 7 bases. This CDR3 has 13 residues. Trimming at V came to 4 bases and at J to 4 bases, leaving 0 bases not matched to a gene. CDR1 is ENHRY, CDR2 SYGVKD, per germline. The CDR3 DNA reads TGTGCCATCAGTGCAGGGGGCACCGGGGAGCTGTTTTTT. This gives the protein CAISAGGTGELFF.

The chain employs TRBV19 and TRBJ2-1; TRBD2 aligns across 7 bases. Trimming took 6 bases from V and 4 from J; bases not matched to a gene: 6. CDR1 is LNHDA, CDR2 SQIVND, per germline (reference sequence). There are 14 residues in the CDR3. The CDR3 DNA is TGTGCCAGTAGCCCAGGGCGGGGGTACAATGAGCAGTTCTTC. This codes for CASSPGRGYNEQFF.

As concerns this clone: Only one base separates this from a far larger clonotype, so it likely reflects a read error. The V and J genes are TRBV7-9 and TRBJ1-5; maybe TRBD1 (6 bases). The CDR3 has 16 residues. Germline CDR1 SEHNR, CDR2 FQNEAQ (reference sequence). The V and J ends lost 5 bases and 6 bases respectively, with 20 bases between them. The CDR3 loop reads CASSQGVRQGSQPQHF. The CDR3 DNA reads TGTGCCAGCAGCCAAGGTGTTCGGCAGGGGTCTCAGCCCCAGCATTTT.

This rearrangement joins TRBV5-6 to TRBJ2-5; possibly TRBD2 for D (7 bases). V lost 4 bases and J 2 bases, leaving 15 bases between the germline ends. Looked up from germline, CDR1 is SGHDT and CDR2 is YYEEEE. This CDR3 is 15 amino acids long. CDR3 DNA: TGTGCCAGCAGCCCCGGAGGGGGGGCACAAGAGACCCAGTACTTC. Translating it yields CASSPGGGAQETQYF.